This is a list of T cell receptor beta chains from one sample in a study of shared clonotypes between healthy human individuals. Repertoires were generated with immunoSEQ multiplex PCR, while TCRdb's copy carries only in-frame clones and drops some. The sample has around 690,000 clones, roughly 87% seen once. Sequencing was performed on memory CD8+ T cells from PBMCs. All receptors come from a man younger than 35 in good health. Some clones in this sample may be carry-over from other donors' samples. CDR3s include the opening cysteine and the closing phenylalanine or tryptophan. D genes are given only for firm matches. Not all rows give a size; the values are once, few, many and, for expanded clones, a class.

>NA|NA|TRBJ2-5|TRBV4-2
CASSQGLGLETQYF
TGTGCCAGCAGCCAAGGTTTAGGGCTTGAGACCCAGTACTTC
>NA|TRBD2|TRBJ2-1|TRBV5-4
CASSPSASGYNEQFF
TGTGCCAGCAGCCCCTCAGCTAGCGGCTACAATGAGCAGTTCTTC
>NA|NA|TRBJ2-7|TRBV27
CASSWRADSGEQYF
TGTGCCAGCAGTTGGCGGGCAGATTCGGGAGAGCAGTACTTC
>NA|NA|TRBJ2-6|TRBV5-4
CASSFRGFGERGANVLTF
TGTGCCAGCAGCTTTAGAGGTTTTGGGGAGAGGGGGGCCAACGTCCTGACTTTC
>NA|TRBD2|TRBJ2-2|TRBV9
CASSVGDSGRRTGELFF
TGTGCCAGCAGCGTAGGGGATAGCGGGAGGAGGACCGGGGAGCTGTTTTTT
>NA|NA|TRBJ2-7|TRBV5-6
CASSLGGVHYEQYF
TGTGCCAGCAGCTTGGGCGGAGTACACTACGAGCAGTACTTC
>NA|TRBD1|TRBJ2-7|TRBV4-3
CASSRGQGAYEQYF
TGCGCCAGCAGCCGCGGACAGGGGGCTTACGAGCAGTACTTC
>NA|NA|TRBJ2-7|TRBV6-4
CANASTRGTSYEQYF
TGTGCCAACGCAAGCACTCGGGGGACATCCTACGAGCAGTACTTC
>NA|NA|TRBJ2-7|TRBV9
CASSPAGVGNEQYF
TGTGCCAGCAGCCCAGCCGGAGTGGGGAACGAGCAGTACTTC
>NA|NA|TRBJ2-3|TRBV27
CASSLLVGTGISDTQYF
TGTGCCAGCAGTTTACTGGTCGGGACTGGAATTTCAGATACGCAGTATTTT
>NA|TRBD2|TRBJ2-7|TRBV6-5
CASSYIGEGYEQYF
TGTGCCAGCAGTTACATTGGGGAGGGCTACGAGCAGTACTTC
>NA|NA|TRBJ2-5|TRBV2
CASRSGTVEKTQYF
TGTGCCAGCAGATCCGGGACTGTAGAGAAGACCCAGTACTTC
>once|TRBD2|TRBJ2-7|TRBV28
CASSPTRLAGVSEQYF
TGTGCCAGCAGTCCCACCCGACTAGCGGGAGTCTCCGAGCAGTACTTC
>NA|NA|TRBJ2-5|TRBV4-1
CASSQEGTGMGETQYF
TGCGCCAGCAGCCAAGAGGGGACCGGCATGGGGGAGACCCAGTACTTC
>NA|TRBD1|TRBJ1-2|TRBV5-1
CASNGQDNYGYTF
TGCGCCAGCAACGGACAGGACAACTATGGCTACACCTTC
>NA|NA|TRBJ2-2|TRBV6-6
CASSPGGYGTGELFF
TGTGCCAGCAGTCCCGGCGGATACGGCACCGGGGAGCTGTTTTTT
>few|TRBD1|TRBJ2-3|TRBV28
CASRSDRGRDTQYF
TGTGCCAGCAGGAGCGACAGGGGGCGAGATACGCAGTATTTT
>NA|TRBD2|TRBJ2-7|TRBV30
CAWSPGTSGSEYF
TGTGCCTGGAGCCCCGGGACTAGCGGGAGTGAGTACTTC
>NA|NA|TRBJ2-7|TRBV9
CASSAGTTNYEQYF
TGTGCCAGCAGCGCCGGGACAACTAACTACGAGCAGTACTTC
>NA|NA|TRBJ2-1|TRBV6-5
CASSYLANSYNEQFF
TGTGCCAGCAGTTATCTAGCGAACTCCTACAATGAGCAGTTCTTC
>once|TRBD2|TRBJ2-2|TRBV5-4
CASSLALAGFTGELFF
TGTGCCAGCAGCTTGGCCCTAGCGGGTTTCACCGGGGAGCTGTTTTTT
>NA|TRBD1|TRBJ2-7|TRBV9
CASSLTGTGGDWQYF
TGTGCCAGCAGCCTAACCGGGACAGGGGGCGATTGGCAGTACTTC
>NA|TRBD1|TRBJ2-5|TRBV13
CASSERTGGQETQYF
TGTGCCAGCAGCGAGCGGACAGGGGGACAAGAGACCCAGTACTTC
>NA|NA|TRBJ2-1|TRBV7-8
CASSLNDPYLGYNEQFF
TGTGCCAGCAGCTTAAACGACCCCTATTTAGGGTACAATGAGCAGTTCTTC
>NA|NA|TRBJ1-2|TRBV20-1
CSAQHGYTF
TGCAGTGCTCAGCATGGCTACACCTTC
>NA|TRBD2|TRBJ2-1|TRBV14
CASSHAGTSLNEQFF
TGTGCCAGCAGCCACGCCGGGACTAGTCTCAATGAGCAGTTCTTC
>NA|NA|TRBJ1-5|TRBV28
CASSFGNQPQHF
TGTGCCAGCAGTTTTGGCAATCAGCCCCAGCATTTT
>NA|NA|TRBJ2-3|TRBV11-2
CASSLYVRIDREGADTQYF
TGTGCCAGCAGCTTATATGTGAGGATTGACAGGGAGGGGGCAGATACGCAGTATTTT
>NA|NA|TRBJ2-3|TRBV6-5
CASSSLGLQDTQYF
TGTGCCAGCAGTTCCCTAGGTCTACAAGATACGCAGTATTTT
>NA|NA|TRBJ1-1|TRBV10-3
CAISSLKGMNTEAFF
TGTGCCATCAGCTCCCTCAAGGGCATGAACACTGAAGCTTTCTTT
>NA|TRBD2|TRBJ2-4|TRBV5-1
CASSSLGTSGSKNIQYF
TGCGCCAGCAGCTCCCTCGGGACTAGCGGGTCCAAAAACATTCAGTACTTC
>NA|NA|TRBJ2-7|TRBV11-2
CASSLRVYEQYF
TGTGCCAGCAGCTTAAGGGTTTACGAGCAGTACTTC
>NA|TRBD2|TRBJ2-1|TRBV4-1
CASSVTSGSSVEQFF
TGCGCCAGCAGCGTAACTAGCGGGAGCTCCGTTGAGCAGTTCTTC
>NA|NA|TRBJ1-1|TRBV4-3
CASSQGPFGDTEAFF
TGCGCCAGCAGCCAAGGCCCCTTTGGGGACACTGAAGCTTTCTTT
>NA|NA|TRBJ2-1|TRBV11-1
CASSPLRGGNEQFF
TGTGCCAGCAGCCCCTTACGTGGGGGGAATGAGCAGTTCTTC
>NA|NA|TRBJ1-5|TRBV27
CASSLYPPSSLGGNQPQHF
TGTGCCAGCAGTTTATACCCCCCGAGTTCTTTGGGCGGGAATCAGCCCCAGCATTTT
>NA|NA|TRBJ2-3|TRBV6-5
CASSPRRPDTQYF
TGTGCCAGCAGCCCCCGCCGGCCCGATACGCAGTATTTT
>NA|NA|TRBJ2-2|TRBV27
CASSPTSVQITGELFF
TGTGCCAGCAGTCCCACCTCGGTTCAGATCACCGGGGAGCTGTTTTTT
>NA|NA|TRBJ1-2|TRBV27
CASSLKALSGYTF
TGTGCCAGCAGTTTAAAGGCCCTCTCCGGCTACACCTTC
>NA|NA|TRBJ1-1|TRBV5-1
CASRSLKAQNTEAFF
TGCGCCAGCAGGTCTCTTAAAGCACAAAACACTGAAGCTTTCTTT